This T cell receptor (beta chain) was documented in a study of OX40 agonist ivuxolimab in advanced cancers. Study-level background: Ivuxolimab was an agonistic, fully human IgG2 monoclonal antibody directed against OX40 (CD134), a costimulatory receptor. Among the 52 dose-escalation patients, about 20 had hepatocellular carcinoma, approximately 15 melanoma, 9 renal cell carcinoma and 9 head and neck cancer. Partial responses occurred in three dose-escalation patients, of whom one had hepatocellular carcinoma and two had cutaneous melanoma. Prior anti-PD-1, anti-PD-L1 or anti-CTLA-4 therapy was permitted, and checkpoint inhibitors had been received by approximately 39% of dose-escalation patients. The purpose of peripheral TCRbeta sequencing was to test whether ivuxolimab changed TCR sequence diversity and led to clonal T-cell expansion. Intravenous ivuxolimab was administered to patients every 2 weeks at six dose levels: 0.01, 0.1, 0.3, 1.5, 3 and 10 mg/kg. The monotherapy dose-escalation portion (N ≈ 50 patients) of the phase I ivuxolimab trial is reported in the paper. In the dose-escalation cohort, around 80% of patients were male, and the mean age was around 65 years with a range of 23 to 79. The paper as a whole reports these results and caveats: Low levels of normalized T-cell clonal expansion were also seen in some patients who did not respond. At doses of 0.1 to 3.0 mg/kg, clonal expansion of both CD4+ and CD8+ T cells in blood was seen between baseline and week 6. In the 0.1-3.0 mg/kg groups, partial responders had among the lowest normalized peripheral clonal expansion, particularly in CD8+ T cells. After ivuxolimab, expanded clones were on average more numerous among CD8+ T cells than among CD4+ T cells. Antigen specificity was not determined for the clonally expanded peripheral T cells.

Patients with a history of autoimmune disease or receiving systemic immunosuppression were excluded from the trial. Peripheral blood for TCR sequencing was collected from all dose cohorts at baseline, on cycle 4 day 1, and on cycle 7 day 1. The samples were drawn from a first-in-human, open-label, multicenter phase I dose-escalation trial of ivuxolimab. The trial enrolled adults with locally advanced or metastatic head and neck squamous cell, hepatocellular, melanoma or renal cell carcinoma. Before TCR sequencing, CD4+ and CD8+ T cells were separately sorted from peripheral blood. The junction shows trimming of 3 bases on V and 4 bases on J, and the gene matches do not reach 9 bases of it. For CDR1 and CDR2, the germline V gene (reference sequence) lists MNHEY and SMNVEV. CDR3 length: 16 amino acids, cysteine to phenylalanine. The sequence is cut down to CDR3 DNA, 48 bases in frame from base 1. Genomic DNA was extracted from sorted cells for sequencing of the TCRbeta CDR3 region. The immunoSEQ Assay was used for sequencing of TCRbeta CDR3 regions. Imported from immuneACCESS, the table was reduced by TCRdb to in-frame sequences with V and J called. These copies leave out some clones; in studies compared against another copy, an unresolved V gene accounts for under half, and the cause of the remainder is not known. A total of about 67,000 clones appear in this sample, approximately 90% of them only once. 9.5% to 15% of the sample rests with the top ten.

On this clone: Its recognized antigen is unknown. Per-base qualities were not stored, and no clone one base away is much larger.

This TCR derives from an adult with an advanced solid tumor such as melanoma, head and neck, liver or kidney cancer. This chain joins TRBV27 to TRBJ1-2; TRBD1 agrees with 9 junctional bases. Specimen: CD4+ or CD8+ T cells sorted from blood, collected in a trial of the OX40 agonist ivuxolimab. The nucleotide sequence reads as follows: TGTGCCAGCAGTTTGGCAGGACAGGGGAAAATCTATGGCTACACCTTC. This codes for CASSLAGQGKIYGYTF.